One and the same sample provided the 20 T cell receptor beta chains below, sequenced in a study of healthy donors' naive CD4 and CD8 T cells. Each TCR library used around 500 ng of total RNA and a linear amplification protocol. MiXCR, run by TCRdb on the reads, gives a single entry per CDR3 protein. The sample has about 180,000 distinct CDR3 sequences, under 85% seen once. The specimen sequenced was naive CD4+ and CD8+ T cells sorted from blood, pooled from several donors. The receptors stem from a pool of human donors in good health; the sample pools cells from several healthy donors.

This chain joins TRBV18 and TRBJ2-5; perhaps TRBD1 as D (5 bases). Germline CDR1 KGHSH, CDR2 LQKENI. Trimming removed 3 bases at V and 7 bases at J, with 18 bases between. This CDR3 has 15 residues. The CDR3 spells CASSPPDTGRRTQYF. CDR3 coding DNA: TGTGCCAGCTCACCCCCGGACACCGGGCGGAGGACCCAGTACTTC. Full variable domain (outside the CDR3, taken from reference TRBV18 and TRBJ2-5): NAGVMQNPRHLVRRRGQEARLRCSPMKGHSHVYWYRQLPEEGLKFMVYLQKENIIDESGMPKERFSAEFPKEGPSILRIQQVVRGDSAAYFCASSPPDTGRRTQYFGPGTRLLVL.

A few counts support this clonotype. V is TRBV29-1 and J is TRBJ2-6; D not certain. There are 12 residues in the CDR3. The V gene lost 5 bases and the J gene lost 1 base, with 3 bases spanning the gap. CDR1 and CDR2 from the germline V gene are SQVTM and ANQGSEA. DNA of the CDR3: TGCAGCGTTCGTTCTGGGGCCAACGTCCTGACTTTC. This sequence encodes CSVRSGANVLTF.

V gene TRBV19 combines with J gene TRBJ2-2; D may be TRBD1 (5 bases). Germline V gives CDR1 LNHDA, CDR2 SQIVND (reference sequence). V was cut by 3 bases and J by 9 bases, with 11 bases left in between. This CDR3 is 13 amino acids long. In nucleotides, the CDR3 is TGTGCCAGTAGTATTGGAGCAGGGAGGGAGCTGTTTTTT. This encodes CASSIGAGRELFF.

The V call is TRBV29-1, the J call TRBJ2-5; D unresolved. V lost 3 bases to trimming and J lost 5 bases, with 10 bases between them. The V gene's germline CDR1 is SQVTM and CDR2 ANQGSEA. The CDR3 runs to 12 residues. The CDR3 coding sequence is TGCAGCGTTGAGTTCTTGGGGGAGACCCAGTACTTC. Amino acid sequence: CSVEFLGETQYF.

The genes are TRBV5-1 and TRBJ2-2; TRBD1 agrees at 9 bases. The CDR3 sequence is 15 residues long. Germline CDR1 is SGHRS and CDR2 is YFSETQ. Unmatched junction bases numbered 6, after V lost 4 bases and J lost 5 bases. Here the CDR3 DNA reads TGCGCCAGCAGCCGACAGGGGGAATTTACCGGGGAGCTGTTTTTT. Residues: CASSRQGEFTGELFF. Full variable domain (missing parts from reference TRBV5-1 and TRBJ2-2): KAGVTQTPRYLIKTRGQQVTLSCSPISGHRSVSWYQQTPGQGLQFLFEYFSETQRNKGNFPGRFSGRQFSNSRSEMNVSTLELGDSALYLCASSRQGEFTGELFFGEGSRLTVL.

In its sample, this clonotype was seen once. The CDR3 loop is CASSSRLAGSSYNEQFF. The CDR3 DNA reads TGTGCCAGCAGTTCCAGACTAGCGGGGAGCTCCTACAATGAGCAGTTCTTC. The chain recombines TRBV12-3 or TRBV12-4 with TRBJ2-1; 11 bases are shared with TRBD2. This CDR3 is 17 amino acids long. Losses at the gene ends were 4 bases for V and 0 bases for J; bases not matched to a gene: 5.

V gene TRBV29-1 combines with J gene TRBJ2-5, with D hard to call. Germline CDR1 is SQVTM and CDR2 is ANQGSEA. The ends were cut back, 3 bases at V and 4 bases at J, with 12 bases in the middle. The CDR3 consists of 13 residues. This CDR3 reads CSVEDPSGETQYF. In DNA form, the CDR3 reads TGCAGCGTTGAGGACCCCTCCGGAGAGACCCAGTACTTC.

The chain employs TRBV27 and TRBJ2-1; TRBD2 matches 9 bases. The CDR3 is made up of 13 amino acids. CDR1 and CDR2 (germline): MNHEY, SMNVEV (reference sequence). Trimming at V came to 5 bases and at J to 7 bases, leaving 3 bases not matched to a gene. The CDR3 here is CASSSGRRNEQFF. The CDR3 DNA reads as TGTGCCAGCAGTAGCGGGAGGAGGAATGAGCAGTTCTTC.

This chain links TRBV5-5 with TRBJ2-5, with D hard to call. V dropped 4 bases and J dropped 10 bases, with 11 bases sitting between them. The germline V gene has CDR1 SGHKS and CDR2 YYEKEE (reference sequence). CDR3 length: 11 amino acids. In nucleotides, the CDR3 is TGTGCCAGCAGCGACAAGGCCATCCAGTACTTC. The encoded protein is CASSDKAIQYF. Full variable domain (remainder filled in from reference TRBV5-5 and TRBJ2-5): DAGVTQSPTHLIKTRGQQVTLRCSPISGHKSVSWYQQVLGQGPQFIFQYYEKEERGRGNFPDRFSARQFPNYSSELNVNALLLGDSALYLCASSDKAIQYFGPGTRLLVL.

V usage is TRBV6-2 or TRBV6-3 and J usage is TRBJ2-1; TRBD2 agrees at 9 bases. V shed 8 bases and J 3 bases; nucleotides not matched to a gene: 8. The germline CDR1 and CDR2 sequences are MNHEY and SVGEGT. This CDR3 contains 15 residues. CDR3 coding DNA: TGTGCCAGCCCTAAGTTAGCGGGAGACTACAATGAGCAGTTCTTC. Translation: CASPKLAGDYNEQFF.

The chain recombines TRBV30 with TRBJ2-1, with D possibly TRBD2 on 6 matching bases. There are 14 residues in the CDR3. Germline-derived CDR1 and CDR2 are GTSNPN and SVGIG (reference sequence). Between the trimmed V and J ends, which lost 1 base and 6 bases, there was a span of 13 bases. Written as DNA, the CDR3 is TGTGCCTGGAGTGCCGGGACTCTGGCCAATGAGCAGTTCTTC. Its translation is CAWSAGTLANEQFF.

The chain carries TRBV12-3 or TRBV12-4 and TRBJ2-1; D may correspond to TRBD1 or TRBD2 (5 bases each). V was clipped by 5 bases and J by 5 bases, with 7 bases between them. CDR3 length: 12 amino acids. The CDR3 DNA reads TGTGCCAGCAGTCGGGACCACAATGAGCAGTTCTTC. Translating gives CASSRDHNEQFF.

V and J are TRBV20-1 and TRBJ1-2; D not certain. V dropped 0 bases and J dropped 3 bases, with 11 bases sitting between them. The CDR3 contains 14 residues. Per the germline V gene, CDR1 is DFQATT and CDR2 is SNEGSKA (reference sequence). DNA for the CDR3: TGCAGTGCTAGAGATAACCAGGCGGACTATGGCTACACCTTC. It is translated as CSARDNQADYGYTF.

This rearrangement joins TRBV7-2 to TRBJ1-5; D remains ambiguous. This CDR3 is built from 14 residues. Germline V gene sequence: CDR1 SGHTA, CDR2 FQGNSA. Trimming took off 4 bases at V and 5 bases at J, with 12 bases between the two ends. In nucleotides, the CDR3 is TGTGCCAGCAGCTCTTGGGTCGGTTATCAGCCCCAGCATTTT. This codes for CASSSWVGYQPQHF.

The J gene is TRBJ1-5, the V gene TRBV20-1, with TRBD1 as a possible D gene (5 bases). The CDR3 consists of 14 residues. Germline assignment: CDR1 DFQATT and CDR2 SNEGSKA (reference sequence). The V and J ends lost 2 bases and 0 bases respectively, with 8 bases between them. The CDR3, as DNA: TGCAGTGCTAGAACCAGGGATAGCAATCAGCCCCAGCATTTT. Its translation: CSARTRDSNQPQHF.

This sequence joins TRBV5-6 and TRBJ1-5; D is unresolved. CDR3 length: 14 amino acids. V was pared by 4 bases and J by 0 bases, with 8 bases between. Germline loops: CDR1 SGHDT, CDR2 YYEEEE. The CDR3, as DNA: TGTGCCAGCAGCCCGGGAGATAGCAATCAGCCCCAGCATTTT. Translating gives CASSPGDSNQPQHF.

The chain joins TRBV20-1 to TRBJ1-5; TRBD1 is a possible D gene (6 bases). There are 15 residues in the CDR3. The V end was cut by 0 bases, the J end by 4 bases, with 13 bases between. The germline V gene encodes CDR1 DFQATT and CDR2 SNEGSKA (reference sequence). CDR3 nucleotides: TGCAGTGCTAGAGAAATATTAGGGGGAAATCAGCCCCAGCATTTT. Translation gives CSAREILGGNQPQHF.

The rearrangement joins TRBV6-5 to TRBJ2-4; D remains ambiguous. CDR1 is MNHEY and CDR2 is SVGAGI in the germline V gene. Trimming shortened V by 6 bases and J by 6 bases, and 15 bases separated the two germline ends. The length of the CDR3 is 14 residues. In DNA, the CDR3 is TGTGCCAGCAGGGACCCACTCCCGACAAACATTCAGTACTTC. Translating gives CASRDPLPTNIQYF.

Notes on this clonotype: The junction shows a germline mismatch at one end, possibly a read error. This rearrangement joins TRBV20-1 to TRBJ1-5; TRBD1 aligns across 8 bases. The CDR3 runs 15 residues. The germline CDR1 and CDR2 sequences are DFQATT and SNEGSKA (reference sequence). The CDR3 reads CSARKQGVNNQPQHF. DNA for the CDR3: TGCAGTGCTAGAAAACAGGGGGTGAACAATCAGCCCCAACATTTT.

J is TRBJ2-4 and V is TRBV6-5; the match to TRBD1 covers 8 bases. This CDR3 spans 15 amino acids. The germline CDR1 and CDR2 sequences are MNHEY and SVGAGI. The V gene end was trimmed by 7 bases and the J gene end by 6 bases; junction bases not matched to a gene: 11. CDR3 nucleotide sequence: TGTGCCAGCAAACCACCAGGGGGCAGGGGAAACATTCAGTACTTC. Its translation: CASKPPGGRGNIQYF.